A single sample is the source of the 30 T cell receptor beta chains below, sequenced in a study of OX40 agonist ivuxolimab in advanced cancers. TCRdb keeps only in-frame clones here, not all; method: immunoSEQ multiplex PCR. The table records 30,000 to 40,000 clones, roughly 80% of them present only once. The sequenced sample was CD4+ or CD8+ T cells sorted from blood, obtained in a trial of the OX40 agonist ivuxolimab. The receptor source for this set is an adult with an advanced solid tumor such as melanoma, head and neck, liver or kidney cancer.

The chain recombines TRBV27 with TRBJ2-1; D might be TRBD2 (6 bases). The germline V gene encodes CDR1 MNHEY and CDR2 SMNVEV (reference sequence). V dropped 7 bases and J dropped 8 bases, with 27 bases sitting between them. This CDR3 is built from 17 residues. CDR3 in amino acids: CASKRTADYLIKDEQFF. The CDR3 DNA reads as TGTGCCAGCAAAAGAACGGCGGACTACCTCATAAAGGATGAGCAGTTCTTC.

The chain couples TRBV6-1 to TRBJ2-3; D is ambiguous. Germline CDR1 reads MNHNS; CDR2 reads SASEGT. V shed 7 bases and J shed 4 bases, with 9 bases lying between them. The CDR3 is 12 amino acids. The CDR3 coding sequence is TGTGCCAGCACGAGTACGGCAGATACGCAGTATTTT. This sequence encodes CASTSTADTQYF.

The chain recombines TRBV28 with TRBJ2-7, with 7 positions matching TRBD2. The germline V gene encodes CDR1 MDHEN and CDR2 SYDVKM. This CDR3 comprises 15 residues. V gave up 1 base and J gave up 5 bases; unmatched junction bases: 8. The CDR3 loop reads CASSLLSAGEDEQYF. The CDR3 DNA reads TGTGCCAGCAGTTTATTGTCTGCGGGAGAGGACGAGCAGTACTTC.

The gene calls are TRBV6-5 and TRBJ2-3; the D is unclear. The ends were cut back, 4 bases at V and 0 bases at J, with 11 bases in the middle. This CDR3 comprises 15 residues. Germline V CDR1 and CDR2: MNHEY, SVGAGI. The CDR3 nucleotides are TGTGCCAGCAGTTTCACTGGCGGTAGCACAGATACGCAGTATTTT. This translates into CASSFTGGSTDTQYF.

The CDR3 DNA reads as TGTGCCAGCAGCACCCATAGCGGAGCTAGCACAGATACGCAGTATTTT. This encodes CASSTHSGASTDTQYF. The chain employs TRBV9 and TRBJ2-3; D is possibly TRBD2 (6 bases). The ends were cut back, 4 bases at V and 0 bases at J, with 15 bases in the middle. Germline CDR1 is SGDLS and CDR2 is YYNGEE. This CDR3 is 16 amino acids long.

The V gene is TRBV19, the J gene TRBJ2-6; 9 bases fit TRBD1. J gave up 4 bases and V 7 bases, and 11 bases lay outside the gene matches. The CDR3 has 17 residues. Per the germline V gene, CDR1 is LNHDA and CDR2 is SQIVND (reference sequence). The CDR3 nucleotides read TGTGCCAGTACCATCTCTCGGGACAGGGCCGGGGCCAACGTCCTGACTTTC. This sequence encodes CASTISRDRAGANVLTF. The whole variable domain, filled in from reference TRBV19 and TRBJ2-6, reads DGGITQSPKYLFRKEGQNVTLSCEQNLNHDAMYWYRQDPGQGLRLIYYSQIVNDFQKGDIAEGYSVSREKKESFPLTVTSAQKNPTAFYLCASTISRDRAGANVLTFGAGSRLTVL.

The chain joins TRBV7-9 to TRBJ2-3; D may be TRBD1 (5 bases). The ends were cut back, 2 bases at V and 5 bases at J, with 8 bases in the middle. The CDR3 totals 13 residues. The germline gives CDR1 SEHNR, CDR2 FQNEAQ (reference sequence). In nucleotides, the CDR3 is TGTGCCAGCAGCTTATTCCAGGGAGATACGCAGTATTTT. Its translation is CASSLFQGDTQYF.

This clone was counted a single time. The V call is TRBV9, the J call TRBJ1-6; TRBD1 matches 8 bases. V lost 2 bases to trimming and J lost 5 bases; unmatched junction nucleotides: 3. This CDR3 comprises 15 residues. The germline CDR1 and CDR2 sequences are SGDLS and YYNGEE. The CDR3 sequence: CASSVQGADNSPLHF. For the CDR3, the DNA is TGTGCCAGCAGCGTTCAGGGGGCGGATAATTCACCCCTCCACTTT.

The chain is built from TRBV7-2 and TRBJ2-3; D is ambiguous. V was cut by 5 bases and J by 0 bases, with 9 bases left in between. This CDR3 has 14 residues. CDR1 SGHTA and CDR2 FQGNSA come from the germline V gene. CDR3 nucleotide sequence: TGTGCCAGCAGCCGTCGGCGGAGCACAGATACGCAGTATTTT. Amino acid sequence: CASSRRRSTDTQYF.

The V call is TRBV29-1, the J call TRBJ1-3; D uncertain. Per the germline V gene, CDR1 is SQVTM and CDR2 is ANQGSEA. V was pared by 7 bases and J by 0 bases, with 10 bases between. The length of the CDR3 is 13 residues. In nucleotides, the CDR3 is TGCAGCGCCTACACGAGCTCTGGAAACACCATATATTTT. Translating it yields CSAYTSSGNTIYF.

This clone is termed medium-sized. The chain has TRBV10-1 and TRBJ2-3; 11 bases line up with TRBD2. After removal of 3 bases from V and 5 bases from J, the junction contained 7 bases not matched to a gene. The CDR3 has 16 residues. The germline V gene encodes CDR1 WNHNN and CDR2 SYGVQD (reference sequence). CDR3 in amino acids: CASSELDSGRVDTQYF. CDR3 DNA sequence: TGCGCCAGCAGTGAATTGGATAGCGGGAGGGTAGATACGCAGTATTTT.

This sequence joins TRBV15 and TRBJ1-6, with unresolved D. The CDR3 contains 16 residues. Trimming cost V 1 base and J 0 bases, with 7 bases left between them. Germline V gene data show CDR1 as LNHNV and CDR2 as YYDKDF (reference sequence). CDR3 residues: CATSRGESSYNSPLHF. The CDR3 nucleotides are TGTGCCACCAGCAGAGGGGAAAGCTCCTATAATTCACCCCTCCACTTT. Full variable domain (outside the CDR3, taken from reference TRBV15 and TRBJ1-6): DAMVIQNPRYQVTQFGKPVTLSCSQTLNHNVMYWYQQKSSQAPKLLFHYYDKDFNNEADTPDNFQSRRPNTSFCFLDIRSPGLGDTAMYLCATSRGESSYNSPLHFGNGTRLTVT.

The chain employs TRBV5-5 and TRBJ2-7; perhaps TRBD2 as D (7 bases). Per germline, CDR1 SGHKS and CDR2 YYEKEE (reference sequence). The CDR3 sequence is 15 residues long. V was cut by 0 bases and J by 5 bases, with 15 bases left in between. The CDR3 sequence: CASSLAGGGYDEQYF. CDR3 coding DNA: TGTGCCAGCAGCTTGGCGGGGGGCGGGTACGACGAGCAGTACTTC.

The CDR3, as DNA: TGTGCCAGCAGCGTAGTCGGGGGAGCGACGGATACGCAGTATTTT. As protein: CASSVVGGATDTQYF. The chain combines TRBV9 with TRBJ2-3; tentatively, D is TRBD2 (6 bases). The CDR3 loop spans 15 amino acids. V was shortened by 0 bases and J by 6 bases, with 14 bases between the two germline ends. Germline lookup yields CDR1 SGDLS and CDR2 YYNGEE.

The chain recombines TRBV21-1 with TRBJ2-2; whether TRBD2, the table's D call, matches the DNA was not checked. TRBV21-1 is a pseudogene locus. The CDR3 has 15 residues. The CDR3 sequence is CASSPRPRNTGELFF. In DNA form, the CDR3 reads TGTGCCAGCAGCCCTAGGCCCAGGAACACCGGGGAGCTGTTTTTT.

The rearrangement links TRBV7-6 to TRBJ2-2; either TRBD1 or TRBD2 may supply D (6 bases each). The germline V gene has CDR1 SGHVS and CDR2 FNYEAQ. Trimming cost V 0 bases and J 5 bases, with 16 bases left between them. The CDR3 has 17 amino acids. The CDR3 loop is CASSLAGLGGVTGELFF. The CDR3 nucleotides are TGTGCCAGCAGCTTAGCAGGACTGGGGGGCGTGACCGGGGAGCTGTTTTTT. The full variable domain, rest sourced from reference TRBV7-6 and TRBJ2-2, is GAGVSQSPRYKVTKRGQDVALRCDPISGHVSLYWYRQALGQGPEFLTYFNYEAQQDKSGLPNDRFSAERPEGSISTLTIQRTEQRDSAMYRCASSLAGLGGVTGELFFGEGSRLTVL.

This clone was recorded once. V is TRBV19 and J is TRBJ1-2, with TRBD1 identical over 7 bases. V lost 6 bases, J lost 7 bases, and 8 bases stayed unmatched. Germline V lookup: CDR1 LNHDA, CDR2 SQIVND (reference sequence). The CDR3 has 13 amino acids. The CDR3 DNA follows: TGTGCCAGTAGCAGGGTCGACAGGGCTGGCTACACCTTC. Translated, it gives CASSRVDRAGYTF. The variable domain in full, completed from reference TRBV19 and TRBJ1-2, reads DGGITQSPKYLFRKEGQNVTLSCEQNLNHDAMYWYRQDPGQGLRLIYYSQIVNDFQKGDIAEGYSVSREKKESFPLTVTSAQKNPTAFYLCASSRVDRAGYTFGSGTRLTVV.

The chain links TRBV7-8 to TRBJ2-1; 8 nucleotides align to TRBD1. V was pared by 2 bases and J by 4 bases, with 1 base of the junction left unmatched. The CDR3 is 14 amino acids. CDR1 SGHVS and CDR2 FQNEAQ come from the germline V gene. The CDR3: CASSLRDRYNEQFF. Here the CDR3 DNA reads TGTGCCAGCAGCTTACGGGACAGGTACAATGAGCAGTTCTTC. The entire variable domain, with the rest obtained from reference TRBV7-8 and TRBJ2-1, is as follows: GAGVSQSPRYKVAKRGQDVALRCDPISGHVSLFWYQQALGQGPEFLTYFQNEAQLDKSGLPSDRFFAERPEGSVSTLKIQRTQQEDSAVYLCASSLRDRYNEQFFGPGTRLTVL.

The chain recombines TRBV5-8 with TRBJ2-7, with 8 positions matching TRBD1. Germline CDR1 and CDR2: SGHTS and YDEGEE. CDR3 size: 14 residues. J lost 3 bases, V lost 10 bases, and 12 bases had no gene match. CDR3 region: CAGADRDRFYEQYF. The CDR3 nucleotides read TGTGCCGGGGCCGACCGGGACAGGTTCTACGAGCAGTACTTC.

The rearrangement links TRBV6-5 to TRBJ1-2; 12 positions agree with TRBD1. CDR1 and CDR2 (germline): MNHEY, SVGAGI. The CDR3 spans 16 residues. V shed 0 bases and J 4 bases; nucleotides not matched to a gene: 3. CDR3 residues: CASSYSGQGAGYGYTF. For the CDR3, the DNA is TGTGCCAGCAGTTACTCGGGACAGGGGGCTGGCTATGGCTACACCTTC.

This sequence joins TRBV5-1 and TRBJ2-3; 11 bases agree with TRBD2. CDR3 length: 15 residues. The germline CDR1 and CDR2 sequences are SGHRS and YFSETQ. Trimming removed 3 bases from V and 6 bases from J; junction bases left unmatched: 6. CDR3 DNA: TGCGCCAGCAGCTCTGGACTAGCGGGCTTCGATACGCAGTATTTT. Its protein is CASSSGLAGFDTQYF.

The V call is TRBV11-2, the J call TRBJ2-5, with D perhaps matching TRBD1 or TRBD2 (6 bases each). The ends were cut back, 5 bases at V and 5 bases at J, with 15 bases in the middle. Per the germline V gene, CDR1 is SGHAT and CDR2 is FQNNGV. The CDR3 contains 14 residues. The CDR3 protein is CASSPEGGRETQYF. The CDR3, as DNA: TGTGCCAGCAGCCCCGAGGGGGGCCGGGAGACCCAGTACTTC.

This clone was detected once. The rearrangement joins TRBV5-1 to TRBJ2-3; weak D call: TRBD1 (5 bases). The CDR3 has 16 residues. CDR1 SGHRS and CDR2 YFSETQ come from the germline V gene. V lost 2 bases and J 0 bases, leaving 13 bases between the germline ends. The CDR3 protein is CASSFAQVPSTDTQYF. CDR3 DNA: TGCGCCAGCAGCTTCGCACAGGTCCCTAGCACAGATACGCAGTATTTT. Supplemented by reference TRBV5-1 and TRBJ2-3, the full variable domain reads KAGVTQTPRYLIKTRGQQVTLSCSPISGHRSVSWYQQTPGQGLQFLFEYFSETQRNKGNFPGRFSGRQFSNSRSEMNVSTLELGDSALYLCASSFAQVPSTDTQYFGPGTRLTVL.

V is TRBV9 and J is TRBJ2-7; no definite D call. The germline gives CDR1 SGDLS, CDR2 YYNGEE. The CDR3 has 13 amino acids. Trimming left V 10 bases short and J 4 bases short, with 18 bases between. For the CDR3, the DNA is TGTGCCTCCTCCGGGCAGGCGGCTTACGAGCAGTACTTC. It encodes CASSGQAAYEQYF.

CDR3 sequence reads: CASSLGGGGSYEQYF. In nucleotides, the CDR3 is TGTGCCAGCAGCTTAGGAGGGGGCGGATCCTACGAGCAGTACTTC. This chain links TRBV11-3 with TRBJ2-7; 7 bases fit TRBD1. The CDR3 is made up of 15 amino acids. With V trimmed by 1 base and J by 1 base, 4 bases remained unmatched. CDR1 SGHNT and CDR2 YENEEA come from the germline V gene.

The sample holds one count of this clone. The chain has TRBV7-6 and TRBJ2-1; D gene ambiguous. The length of the CDR3 is 15 residues. CDR1 and CDR2 (germline): SGHVS, FNYEAQ. The ends were cut back, 1 base at V and 0 bases at J, with 7 bases in the middle. The CDR3 nucleotides are TGTGCCAGCAGCTTAGAAGGCCCCTCCTACAATGAGCAGTTCTTC. Encoded protein: CASSLEGPSYNEQFF.

V and J are TRBV27 and TRBJ2-2; 7 nucleotides align to TRBD1. V lost 6 bases, J lost 6 bases, and 13 bases stayed unmatched. There are 16 residues in the CDR3. CDR1 is MNHEY, CDR2 SMNVEV, per germline (reference sequence). CDR3 DNA sequence: TGTGCCAGCAGACCGGGACAGCTAATTGGCGCCGGGGAGCTGTTTTTT. This encodes CASRPGQLIGAGELFF.

The rearrangement uses TRBV11-1 and TRBJ2-5; the match to TRBD1 covers 7 bases. CDR1 is SGHAT, CDR2 FQDESV, per germline (reference sequence). V shed 0 bases and J 5 bases; nucleotides not matched to a gene: 6. The CDR3 contains 15 residues. CDR3 nucleotides: TGTGCCAGCAGCTTAGCAGTGACAGGGAGCGAGACCCAGTACTTC. The encoded protein is CASSLAVTGSETQYF.

CDR3 region: CASSLVPQGDAEQFF. The CDR3 DNA sequence: TGTGCCAGCAGCTTGGTCCCCCAGGGGGATGCTGAGCAGTTCTTC. V gene TRBV5-5 combines with J gene TRBJ2-1; 7 bases align to TRBD1. V gave up 0 bases and J gave up 9 bases; unmatched junction bases: 9. CDR1 is SGHKS and CDR2 is YYEKEE in the germline V gene (reference sequence). This CDR3 is 15 amino acids long.

This sequence joins TRBV5-4 and TRBJ1-3, with TRBD1 identical over 8 bases. Germline trimming cut 1 base from V and 0 bases from J; bases unmatched to any gene: 3. Germline V gene sequence: CDR1 SGHNT, CDR2 YYREEE (reference sequence). This CDR3 comprises 16 residues. In nucleotides, the CDR3 is TGTGCCAGCAGCTTGCAGGGGGCCATCTCTGGAAACACCATATATTTT. As protein: CASSLQGAISGNTIYF.